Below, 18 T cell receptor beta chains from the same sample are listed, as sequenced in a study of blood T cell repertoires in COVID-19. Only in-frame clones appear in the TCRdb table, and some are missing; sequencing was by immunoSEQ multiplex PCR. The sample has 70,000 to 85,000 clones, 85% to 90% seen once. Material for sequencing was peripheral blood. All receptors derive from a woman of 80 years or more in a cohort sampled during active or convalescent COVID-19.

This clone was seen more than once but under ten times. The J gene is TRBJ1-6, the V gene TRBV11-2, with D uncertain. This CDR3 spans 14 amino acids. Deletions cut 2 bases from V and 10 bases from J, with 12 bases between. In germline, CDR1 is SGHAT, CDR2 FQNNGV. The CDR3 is CASSLSSGMSPLHF. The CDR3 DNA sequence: TGTGCCAGCAGCTTAAGTTCGGGGATGTCACCCCTCCACTTT.

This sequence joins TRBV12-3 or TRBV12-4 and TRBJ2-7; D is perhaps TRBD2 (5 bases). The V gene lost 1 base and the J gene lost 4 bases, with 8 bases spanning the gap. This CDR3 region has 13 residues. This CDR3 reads CASSLVGKYEQYF. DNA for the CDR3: TGTGCCAGCAGTTTAGTCGGGAAGTACGAGCAGTACTTC.

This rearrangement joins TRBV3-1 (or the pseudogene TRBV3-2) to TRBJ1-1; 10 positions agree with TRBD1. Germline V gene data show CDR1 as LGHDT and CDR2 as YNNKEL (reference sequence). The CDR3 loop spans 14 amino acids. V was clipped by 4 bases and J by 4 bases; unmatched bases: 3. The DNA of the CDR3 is TGTGCCAGCAGCCCCCGGGACAGGGGCACTGAAGCTTTCTTT. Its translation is CASSPRDRGTEAFF.

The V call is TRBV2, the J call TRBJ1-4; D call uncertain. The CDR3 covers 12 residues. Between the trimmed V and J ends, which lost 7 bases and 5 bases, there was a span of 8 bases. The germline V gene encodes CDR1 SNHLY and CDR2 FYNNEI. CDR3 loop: CASTRENEKLFF. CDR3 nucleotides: TGTGCCAGCACTCGGGAAAATGAAAAACTGTTTTTT.

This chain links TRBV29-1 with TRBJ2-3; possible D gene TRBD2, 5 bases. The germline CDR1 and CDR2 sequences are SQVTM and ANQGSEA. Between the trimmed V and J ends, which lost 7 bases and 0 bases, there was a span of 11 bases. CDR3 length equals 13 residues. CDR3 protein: CSGGERSTDTQYF. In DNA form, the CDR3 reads TGCAGCGGGGGAGAGCGAAGCACAGATACGCAGTATTTT.

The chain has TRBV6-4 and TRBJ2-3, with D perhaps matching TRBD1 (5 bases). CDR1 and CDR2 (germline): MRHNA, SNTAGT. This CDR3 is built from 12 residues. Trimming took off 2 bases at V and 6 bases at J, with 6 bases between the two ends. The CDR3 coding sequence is TGTGCCAGCAGTGACGGGGCCGATACGCAGTATTTT. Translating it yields CASSDGADTQYF.

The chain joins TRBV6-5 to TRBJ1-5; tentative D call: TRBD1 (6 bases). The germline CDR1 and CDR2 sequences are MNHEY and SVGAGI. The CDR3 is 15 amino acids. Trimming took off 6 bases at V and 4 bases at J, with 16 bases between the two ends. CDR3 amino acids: CASRGGRGENQPQHF. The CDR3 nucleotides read TGTGCCAGCAGGGGGGGGCGAGGAGAAAATCAGCCCCAGCATTTT.

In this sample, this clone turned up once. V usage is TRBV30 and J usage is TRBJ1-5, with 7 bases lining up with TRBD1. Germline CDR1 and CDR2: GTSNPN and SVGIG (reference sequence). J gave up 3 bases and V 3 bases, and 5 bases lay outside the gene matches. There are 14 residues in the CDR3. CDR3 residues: CAWSPGTDNQPQHF. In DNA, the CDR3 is TGTGCCTGGAGCCCCGGGACAGACAATCAGCCCCAGCATTTT.

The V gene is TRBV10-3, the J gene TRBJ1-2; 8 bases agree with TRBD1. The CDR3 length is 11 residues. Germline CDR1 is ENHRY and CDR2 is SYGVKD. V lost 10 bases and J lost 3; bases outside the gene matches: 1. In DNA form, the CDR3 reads TGTGCCACGGGACAGGACTATGGCTACACCTTC. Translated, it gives CATGQDYGYTF.

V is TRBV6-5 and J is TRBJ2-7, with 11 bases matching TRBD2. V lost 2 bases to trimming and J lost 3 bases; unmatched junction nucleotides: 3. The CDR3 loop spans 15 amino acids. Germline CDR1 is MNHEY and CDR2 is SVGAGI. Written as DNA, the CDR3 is TGTGCCAGCAGTTACGACACTAGCGGGAGCTACGAGCAGTACTTC. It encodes CASSYDTSGSYEQYF.

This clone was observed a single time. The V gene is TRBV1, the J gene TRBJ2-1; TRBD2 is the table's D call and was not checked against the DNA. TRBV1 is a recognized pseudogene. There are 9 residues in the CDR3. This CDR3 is CTSRDEQFF. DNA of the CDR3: TGCACCAGCCGGGATGAGCAGTTCTTC.

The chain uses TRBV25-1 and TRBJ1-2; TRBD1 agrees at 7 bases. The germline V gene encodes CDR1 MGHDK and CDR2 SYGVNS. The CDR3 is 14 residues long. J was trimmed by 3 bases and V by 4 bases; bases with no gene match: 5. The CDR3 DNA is TGTGCCAGCAGTGCCCCAGGGGGATACTATGGCTACACCTTC. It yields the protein CASSAPGGYYGYTF.

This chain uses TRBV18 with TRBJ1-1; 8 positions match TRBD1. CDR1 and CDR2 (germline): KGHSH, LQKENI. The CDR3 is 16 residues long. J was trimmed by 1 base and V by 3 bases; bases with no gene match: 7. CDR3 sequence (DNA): TGTGCCAGCTCACCGGTGCGGACAGGGACGAACACTGAAGCTTTCTTT. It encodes CASSPVRTGTNTEAFF.

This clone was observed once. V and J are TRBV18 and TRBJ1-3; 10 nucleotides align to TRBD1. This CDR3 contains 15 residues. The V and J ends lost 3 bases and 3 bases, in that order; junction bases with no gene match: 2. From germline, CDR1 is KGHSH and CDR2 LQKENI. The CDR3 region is CASSPGTGVGNTIYF. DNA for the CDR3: TGTGCCAGCTCACCCGGGACAGGGGTTGGAAACACCATATATTTT.

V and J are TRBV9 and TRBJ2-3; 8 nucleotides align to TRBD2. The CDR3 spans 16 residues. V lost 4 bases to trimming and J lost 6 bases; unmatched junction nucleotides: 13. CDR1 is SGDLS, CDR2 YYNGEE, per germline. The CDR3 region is CASSLGAGGELDTQYF. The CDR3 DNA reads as TGTGCCAGCAGCCTCGGGGCGGGAGGAGAATTGGATACGCAGTATTTT.

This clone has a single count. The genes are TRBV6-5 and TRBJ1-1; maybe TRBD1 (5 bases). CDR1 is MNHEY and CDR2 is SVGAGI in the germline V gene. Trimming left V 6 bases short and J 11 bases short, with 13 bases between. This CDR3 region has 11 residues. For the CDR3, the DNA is TGTGCCAGCAGGCAGACAGAGAAGGCTTTCTTT. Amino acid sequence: CASRQTEKAFF.

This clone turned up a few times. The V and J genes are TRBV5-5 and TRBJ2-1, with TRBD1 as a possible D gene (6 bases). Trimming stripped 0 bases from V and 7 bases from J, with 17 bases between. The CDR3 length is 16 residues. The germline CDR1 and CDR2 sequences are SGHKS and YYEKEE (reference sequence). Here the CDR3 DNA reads TGTGCCAGCAGCTTGGAGTCAGGGGTAATTAGGAATGAGCAGTTCTTC. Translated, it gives CASSLESGVIRNEQFF.

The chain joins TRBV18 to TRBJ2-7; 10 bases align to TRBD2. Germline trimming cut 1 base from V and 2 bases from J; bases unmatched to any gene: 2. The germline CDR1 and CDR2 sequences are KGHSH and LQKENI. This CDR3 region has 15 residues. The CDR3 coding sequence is TGTGCCAGCTCACCACTAGCGGGAGGACCCTACGAGCAGTACGTC. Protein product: CASSPLAGGPYEQYV.